This T cell receptor (beta chain) is drawn from a study of radiation and T cells in renal cell carcinoma (dated by TCRdb to about 2020). Background on the whole study: The samples were drawn from a clinical trial, where primary renal cell carcinomas were treated with 15 Gy of stereotactic body radiation therapy and then removed by nephrectomy 4 weeks afterward. A total of 50 or so samples underwent TCR beta sequencing, made up of roughly 26 tumors and around 27 peripheral blood samples. Across all 50 or so samples, 4,016,671 unique CDR3 nucleotide sequences encoding roughly 2.7 million unique CDR3 amino acid sequences were identified.

Trimming takes 6 bases from V and 4 bases from J, and the germline ends sit 23 bases apart. The CDR3 runs 17 residues from the cysteine to the phenylalanine. The kept DNA is CDR3 alone, 51 bases in frame from the first base. CDR1 and CDR2, looked up from the germline V gene, are KGHSH and LQKENI. Read against the paper, the sample's time point label means: blood 2 weeks post-SBRT. The sample's treatment or condition label, decoded: 15 Gy SBRT to primary tumor, nephrectomy 4 weeks later. Serial peripheral blood from radiation-treated patients was sampled at baseline, 2 weeks and 4 weeks after SBRT to track tumor-enriched clonotypes. Every patient had renal cell carcinoma of clear cell pathology. Genomic DNA for TCR sequencing was prepared using the QIAamp DNA Blood Mini Kit (Qiagen). The analyses included just those samples that passed every quality control check. Following the manufacturer's recommendations, the immunoSEQ kit was used to generate TCR beta libraries from genomic DNA. To prepare the libraries, a first multiplex PCR with proprietary primers was run, followed by a second PCR that added unique barcodes, and a bead cleanup was done after each round. A positive control reaction and a negative control reaction, both provided in the kit, were run with every batch of samples. The final libraries underwent checking on an Agilent 4200 TapeStation D1000 ScreenTape, volumetric pooling, and quantification by qPCR. Sequencing was performed on an Illumina NextSeq500 with a MidOutput 150-cycle cartridge, and 156 Read1 and 15 Index1 cycles were run with kit custom primers. The pooled library was loaded at roughly 0.93 pM, with an approximately 21% PhiX control spiked in. The paper's data handling went like this. Vendor-processed data were analyzed in R, and a clonotype was defined as all T cells sharing the same CDR3 nucleotide sequence. In the clone abundance analyses, frequencies were normalized to the 10,000 most abundant clones in each sample. Public T cell clones, averaging fewer than five per sample, were removed before analysis. Tumor-enriched and baseline blood-enriched clonotypes were defined by at least a 32-fold difference in abundance between compartments. A beta-binomial differential abundance model was used to identify clonotypes that were expanded or contracted between blood time points. Tumor-blood repertoire similarity was measured with the Baroni-Urbani and Buser coefficient, and groups were compared using two-tailed Wilcoxon tests in R. As stored in TCRdb, this immuneACCESS dataset retains in-frame rearrangements with V and J assigned. A fraction of the clones does not appear; measured against another copy, unresolved V genes explain less than half of the discrepancy, and the remainder lacks a known reason. V, J and clone size derive from that table, while D and trimming were established from the DNA sequence. The sample table records 100,000 to 150,000 clones; approximately 80% of these occur just once. Clones ranked in the top ten supply approximately 1.9% of the sample.

On this clone itself: What antigen it recognizes has not been identified. Base qualities were left out, and no much larger clone turns up one base away.

Overall study results and their limits: Blood repertoire dynamics were not followed beyond 4 weeks after treatment. Because no pretreatment tumor biopsies were available, whether clonotypes were present in the tumor at baseline could not be determined. Effects of radiation dose or scheduling on the TCR repertoire could not be addressed with the single-armed trial design. An increase in top tumor clonotypes in blood was observed from baseline to 2 weeks post-radiation, followed by contraction by 4 weeks, which was taken to suggest transient expansion of tumor-resident clones.

Specimen: blood, collected from a patient whose treatment included radiotherapy and nephrectomy. The rearranged chain carries TRBV18 and TRBJ2-3; TRBD1 is perhaps the D gene, given 6 matching bases. The receptor comes from a woman aged 55-70 years with renal cell carcinoma. The CDR3 has the sequence CASSQPRGGRSPDTQYF. The sequenced DNA is TGTGCCAGCTCTCAACCCAGGGGCGGTAGGAGCCCAGATACGCAGTATTTT.